The present TCR beta chain was sequenced within a study of T cells after yellow fever vaccination. Findings and limits, study-wide: Of the clonotypes, a small share occurred in both CD4 and CD8 compartments.

This clonotype was observed a few times. Its antigen is as yet unknown. Germline values: CDR1 LNHNV, CDR2 YYDKDF (reference sequence). V was pared by 0 bases and J by 0 bases, with 9 bases between. This CDR3 spans 15 amino acids. Template switching with 5'RACE generated the TCR cDNA and added a universal primer site and UMIs. TCRdb passed the 5' RACE reads through MiXCR, listing each CDR3 protein once. The sample contains roughly 79,000 distinct CDR3 sequences, around 7.1% of which appear only once. Specimen: CD8+ T cells sorted from PBMCs, collected 10 to 11 days after the first yellow fever vaccination. The receptor was derived from a man aged 18 to 29 who received the YFV17D yellow fever vaccine. The rearrangement uses TRBV15 and TRBJ2-7; D tentatively fits TRBD1 or TRBD2 (5 bases each). CDR3 nucleotide sequence: TGTGCCACCAGCAGAGATAGGGACCCCTCCTACGAGCAGTACTTC. This codes for CATSRDRDPSYEQYF.